These 27 T cell receptor beta chains originate from one sample sequenced in a study of blood T cell repertoires in COVID-19 (dated by TCRdb to 2018 to 2020). Libraries were built with the immunoSEQ multiplex PCR assay. TCRdb provides this immuneACCESS table in a form limited to in-frame rearrangements. Some clones are lacking; in checked studies, under half of them reflect an unresolved V gene, and why the rest are absent is not known. This sample holds about 220,000 clones; over 75% were observed only once. The ten top clones hold about 3.3% of the sample. Sequenced: PBMCs or T cells enriched from blood (not recorded which). The source is a woman between 55 and 75 years old who had recovered from COVID-19.

The chain joins TRBV7-2 to TRBJ1-2; 7 positions agree with TRBD1. Unmatched junction bases numbered 4, after V lost 3 bases and J lost 0 bases. CDR1 and CDR2 from the germline V gene are SGHTA and FQGNSA. CDR3 length equals 15 residues. Here the CDR3 reads CASSFLQGTNYGYTF. In nucleotides, the CDR3 is TGTGCCAGCAGCTTTTTACAGGGGACTAACTATGGCTACACCTTC.

About this clone itself: In the same sample, other DNA sequences code for this CDR3. The rearrangement uses TRBV5-1 and TRBJ2-5, with D possibly being TRBD1 (5 bases). With 0 bases removed from V and 2 bases from J, the gap between germline ends came to 8 bases. The CDR3 is 14 residues long. The germline gives CDR1 SGHRS, CDR2 YFSETQ. The CDR3 sequence is CASSLGQPQETQYF. DNA for the CDR3: TGCGCCAGCAGCTTGGGACAGCCTCAAGAGACCCAGTACTTC.

The V gene is TRBV6-5, the J gene TRBJ2-7, with no clear D. Looked up from germline, CDR1 is MNHEY and CDR2 is SVGAGI. The CDR3 is 13 residues long. V lost 0 bases and J 6 bases, leaving 9 bases between the germline ends. CDR3 DNA: TGTGCCAGCAGTTACTCGACCGGGTTCGAGCAGTACTTC. This codes for CASSYSTGFEQYF.

The table lists this clone with many counts. This sample includes further DNA sequences coding for the same CDR3. The chain couples TRBV7-9 to TRBJ2-3; 10 bases are shared with TRBD2. The germline V gene encodes CDR1 SEHNR and CDR2 FQNEAQ (reference sequence). V shed 1 base, J shed 3 bases, and the junction held 4 bases outside the gene matches. This CDR3 has 16 residues. The DNA for the CDR3 is TGTGCCAGCAGCTTAGATGCTAGCGGGAGAACAGATACGCAGTATTTT. Protein: CASSLDASGRTDTQYF.

J is TRBJ2-2 and V is TRBV6-6, with D possibly matching TRBD2 (5 bases). Germline V CDR1 and CDR2: MNHNY, SVGAGI (reference sequence). The CDR3 totals 13 residues. V was clipped by 8 bases and J by 3 bases, with 10 bases between them. The chain's CDR3 is CASRTGYTGELFF. CDR3 in DNA: TGTGCCAGCCGGACGGGGTACACCGGGGAGCTGTTTTTT.

This sequence joins TRBV3-1 (or the pseudogene TRBV3-2) and TRBJ2-2; 11 bases map to TRBD1. Losses at the gene ends were 6 bases for V and 5 bases for J; bases not matched to a gene: 5. The CDR3 extends over 15 amino acids. Germline-derived CDR1 and CDR2 are LGHDT and YNNKEL (reference sequence). CDR3 sequence: CASRTGTGGTGELFF. In DNA form, the CDR3 reads TGTGCCAGCAGAACCGGGACAGGGGGGACCGGGGAGCTGTTTTTT.

This clone came up once. V gene TRBV4-1 combines with J gene TRBJ1-2, with TRBD1 matching 8 bases. This CDR3 contains 15 residues. V was clipped by 2 bases and J by 5 bases; unmatched bases: 7. Germline CDR1 MGHRA, CDR2 YSYEKL. Here the CDR3 reads CASSQKEDREYGYTF. DNA for the CDR3: TGCGCCAGCAGCCAAAAAGAGGACAGGGAATATGGCTACACCTTC.

This chain connects TRBV14 to TRBJ1-2; D gene uncertain. Germline V gives CDR1 SGHDN, CDR2 FVKESK. This CDR3 is built from 13 residues. With 6 bases removed from V and 2 bases from J, the gap between germline ends came to 10 bases. The DNA for the CDR3 is TGTGCCAGCAGTGGCTCAGTAAACTATGGCTACACCTTC. Protein: CASSGSVNYGYTF. The whole variable domain, filled in from reference TRBV14 and TRBJ1-2, reads EAGVTQFPSHSVIEKGQTVTLRCDPISGHDNLYWYRRVMGKEIKFLLHFVKESKQDESGMPNNRFLAERTGGTYSTLKVQPAELEDSGVYFCASSGSVNYGYTFGSGTRLTVV.

V and J are TRBV3-1 (or the pseudogene TRBV3-2) and TRBJ1-1; 7 bases line up with TRBD1. This CDR3 spans 15 amino acids. With V trimmed by 4 bases and J by 1 base, 6 bases remained unmatched. CDR1 LGHDT and CDR2 YNNKEL come from the germline V gene (reference sequence). The chain's CDR3 is CASSPIRTGNTEAFF. CDR3 nucleotide sequence: TGTGCCAGCAGCCCAATTAGGACAGGGAACACTGAAGCTTTCTTT.

The chain uses TRBV11-2 and TRBJ2-2; D remains ambiguous. The germline CDR1 and CDR2 sequences are SGHAT and FQNNGV. The CDR3 has 15 residues. Trimming cost V 0 bases and J 6 bases, with 11 bases left between them. The CDR3 loop is CASSLDLRGSGELFF. DNA of the CDR3: TGTGCCAGCAGCTTAGATTTACGCGGTTCCGGGGAGCTGTTTTTT.

V usage is TRBV6-5 and J usage is TRBJ2-5; D call uncertain. This CDR3 has 11 residues. Germline values: CDR1 MNHEY, CDR2 SVGAGI. Trimming stripped 8 bases from V and 4 bases from J, with 8 bases between. CDR3 in amino acids: CASVFGETQYF. CDR3 sequence (DNA): TGTGCCAGCGTGTTCGGAGAGACCCAGTACTTC.

This clone has only a few counts. The rearrangement uses TRBV6-5 and TRBJ1-2, with D possibly being TRBD1 (5 bases). Germline V gene lookup returns CDR1 MNHEY and CDR2 SVGAGI. The CDR3 totals 13 residues. The ends were cut back, 6 bases at V and 6 bases at J, with 14 bases in the middle. CDR3: CASSLRGKDGYTF. Here the CDR3 DNA reads TGTGCCAGCAGCCTCCGGGGGAAAGATGGCTACACCTTC.

The V gene is TRBV13, the J gene TRBJ1-4, with D perhaps matching TRBD1 (6 bases). The V and J ends lost 5 bases and 7 bases respectively, with 14 bases between them. The germline V gene encodes CDR1 PRHDT and CDR2 FYEKMQ (reference sequence). The CDR3 is 14 residues long. The CDR3 DNA sequence: TGTGCCAGCAGCCTAACAGGGTCGCTTGAAAAACTGTTTTTT. The encoded protein is CASSLTGSLEKLFF.

The rearrangement uses TRBV5-6 and TRBJ2-1; TRBD1 agrees at 7 bases. Germline lookup yields CDR1 SGHDT and CDR2 YYEEEE. V lost 2 bases, J lost 7 bases, and 12 bases stayed unmatched. The CDR3 has 16 residues. The CDR3 region has the DNA TGTGCCAGCAGCTTTAGGGGTAGACAGGGATGGAATGAGCAGTTCTTC. Translated, it gives CASSFRGRQGWNEQFF.

This chain connects TRBV5-4 to TRBJ2-3, with TRBD2 matching 8 bases. This CDR3 has 16 amino acids. After removal of 4 bases from V and 3 bases from J, the junction contained 10 bases not matched to a gene. The V gene's germline CDR1 is SGHNT and CDR2 YYREEE (reference sequence). The CDR3 region has the DNA TGTGCCAGCAGCCCCGGGATGGAGCGGGGGACAGATACGCAGTATTTT. It yields the protein CASSPGMERGTDTQYF.

The chain's CDR3 is CASSFTGLAGGNEQFF. CDR3 coding DNA: TGCGCCAGCAGCTTCACAGGACTAGCGGGGGGAAATGAGCAGTTCTTC. J is TRBJ2-1 and V is TRBV5-1, with TRBD2 matching 14 bases. V lost 2 bases, J lost 7 bases, and 5 bases stayed unmatched. The CDR3 contains 16 residues. Germline V lookup: CDR1 SGHRS, CDR2 YFSETQ. Complete variable domain (other parts from reference TRBV5-1 and TRBJ2-1): KAGVTQTPRYLIKTRGQQVTLSCSPISGHRSVSWYQQTPGQGLQFLFEYFSETQRNKGNFPGRFSGRQFSNSRSEMNVSTLELGDSALYLCASSFTGLAGGNEQFFGPGTRLTVL.

This clone showed up just a few times. V gene TRBV12-5 combines with J gene TRBJ1-2; D perhaps matches TRBD1 (6 bases). Germline assignment: CDR1 LGHNT and CDR2 FRNRAP. CDR3 length equals 13 residues. V was trimmed by 1 base and J by 3 bases, leaving 6 bases between them. As DNA, the CDR3 is TGTGCTAGTGGTTTGGGGACAGACTATGGCTACACCTTC. It specifies CASGLGTDYGYTF.

Comment on this clone: The germline gene is not matched at one end of the junction; a read error may be the cause. The genes are TRBV6-5 and TRBJ2-3, with D possibly being TRBD2 (6 bases). This CDR3 has 11 residues. The germline gives CDR1 MNHEY, CDR2 SVGAGI. The CDR3 region is CASSPGYRGDF. DNA of the CDR3: TGTGCCAGCAGCCCCGGGTACCGCGGGGATTTT.

The chain employs TRBV6-5 and TRBJ2-1; 10 bases map to TRBD1. V lost 4 bases, J lost 4 bases, and 4 bases stayed unmatched. The germline CDR1 and CDR2 sequences are MNHEY and SVGAGI. The CDR3 is made up of 15 amino acids. CDR3 loop: CASSSGTGAYNEQFF. The CDR3 DNA sequence: TGTGCCAGCAGTTCCGGGACAGGGGCGTACAATGAGCAGTTCTTC.

The chain links TRBV6-2 or TRBV6-3 to TRBJ2-7; D gene unclear. The CDR3 has 16 amino acids. Trimming removed 4 bases at V and 3 bases at J, with 19 bases between. Germline V gene sequence: CDR1 MNHEY, CDR2 SVGEGT. The CDR3: CASSSETLSPLYEQYF. The CDR3 DNA sequence: TGTGCCAGCAGTTCCGAAACCCTATCCCCACTCTACGAGCAGTACTTC.

The chain couples TRBV7-9 to TRBJ1-1, with 8 positions matching TRBD1. CDR1 and CDR2 (germline): SEHNR, FQNEAQ (reference sequence). After removal of 4 bases from V and 1 base from J, the junction contained 5 bases not matched to a gene. The CDR3 is 15 amino acids. Here the CDR3 reads CASSSFGTGNTEAFF. The CDR3 bases are TGTGCCAGCAGCTCCTTCGGGACAGGGAACACTGAAGCTTTCTTT.

V and J are TRBV28 and TRBJ2-6; no clear D gene. The CDR3 has 14 residues. V was trimmed by 6 bases and J by 0 bases, leaving 6 bases between them. Germline CDR1 MDHEN, CDR2 SYDVKM. Here the CDR3 reads CASRQFSGANVLTF. CDR3 nucleotide sequence: TGTGCCAGCAGACAGTTCTCTGGGGCCAACGTCCTGACTTTC.

The chain is built from TRBV2 and TRBJ1-1; 7 bases map to TRBD1. The CDR3 loop spans 14 amino acids. V was clipped by 7 bases and J by 0 bases; unmatched bases: 5. CDR1 SNHLY and CDR2 FYNNEI come from the germline V gene. The CDR3 loop is CASIGTVLNTEAFF. The CDR3 DNA follows: TGTGCCAGCATCGGGACAGTTCTGAACACTGAAGCTTTCTTT.

The rearrangement joins TRBV6-5 to TRBJ1-3, with no clear D. V lost 0 bases and J lost 4, with 4 bases in between. The CDR3 length is 13 residues. The germline V gene has CDR1 MNHEY and CDR2 SVGAGI. CDR3: CASSYSEGNTIYF. CDR3 bases: TGTGCCAGCAGTTACTCGGAGGGAAACACCATATATTTT.

The V call is TRBV6-2 or TRBV6-3, the J call TRBJ2-1; 11 bases map to TRBD2. The CDR3 runs to 15 residues. Germline lookup yields CDR1 MNHEY and CDR2 SVGEGT. Trimming cost V 4 bases and J 1 base; bases outside gene matches: 0. The CDR3 sequence: CASSSSGGSYNEQFF. DNA of the CDR3: TGTGCCAGCAGTTCTAGCGGGGGGTCCTACAATGAGCAGTTCTTC.

This clone was found once. CDR3 sequence: CASNQQGALKDTQYF. Here the CDR3 DNA reads TGTGCCAGTAATCAACAGGGGGCTTTGAAAGATACGCAGTATTTT. The chain joins TRBV19 to TRBJ2-3; 9 bases align to TRBD1. With 7 bases clipped from V and 5 bases from J, the junction kept 10 bases outside the gene matches. This CDR3 has 15 residues. Germline CDR1 and CDR2: LNHDA and SQIVND (reference sequence).

The genes are TRBV12-5 and TRBJ2-5, with D possibly TRBD2 on 6 matching bases. Trimming removed 7 bases at V and 4 bases at J, with 16 bases between. The CDR3 has 14 residues. CDR1 and CDR2 from the germline V gene are LGHNT and FRNRAP. In DNA, the CDR3 is TGTGCTAGTGCTGGGATGGGGGGACGAGAGACCCAGTACTTC. Amino acid sequence: CASAGMGGRETQYF.